The 17 T cell receptor beta chains presented below share a single source sample, sequenced in a study of shared clonotypes between healthy human individuals. Naive CD8 cells were CD45RO-negative, positively selected for CCR7, excluding terminally differentiated effector memory CD45RA+ cells. The table came from immunoSEQ multiplex PCR; TCRdb's copy has only in-frame clones and leaves some out. The table includes some 800,000 clones, 92% detected once. The sequencing input was naive CD8+ T cells sorted from blood. The origin of the receptors is a man aged 25-40 years in good health.

The rearrangement links TRBV14 to TRBJ2-2; D call uncertain. This CDR3 spans 13 amino acids. Germline loops: CDR1 SGHDN, CDR2 FVKESK. With 1 base removed from V and 5 bases from J, the gap between germline ends came to 5 bases. Here the CDR3 reads CASSQVVTGELFF. CDR3 DNA sequence: TGTGCCAGCAGCCAAGTAGTGACCGGGGAGCTGTTTTTT. Looking up the rest from reference TRBV14 and TRBJ2-2 gives the full variable domain: EAGVTQFPSHSVIEKGQTVTLRCDPISGHDNLYWYRRVMGKEIKFLLHFVKESKQDESGMPNNRFLAERTGGTYSTLKVQPAELEDSGVYFCASSQVVTGELFFGEGSRLTVL.

V gene TRBV27 combines with J gene TRBJ2-7; D may be TRBD2 (5 bases). CDR1 MNHEY and CDR2 SMNVEV come from the germline V gene (reference sequence). The V and J ends lost 2 bases and 2 bases respectively, with 10 bases between them. The CDR3 runs to 14 residues. CDR3 sequence (DNA): TGTGCCAGCAGTTTAGTGGACTCGCCCTACGAGCAGTACTTC. Its protein is CASSLVDSPYEQYF.

The V and J genes are TRBV7-9 and TRBJ1-5; 7 positions agree with TRBD1. From germline, CDR1 is SEHNR and CDR2 FQNEAQ (reference sequence). The CDR3 is made up of 15 amino acids. V was clipped by 1 base and J by 4 bases; unmatched bases: 4. The CDR3 DNA reads TGTGCCAGCAGCTTAGGGGCAGGGGGTAATCAGCCCCAGCATTTT. Protein sequence: CASSLGAGGNQPQHF. Complete variable domain (other parts from reference TRBV7-9 and TRBJ1-5): DTGVSQNPRHKITKRGQNVTFRCDPISEHNRLYWYRQTLGQGPEFLTYFQNEAQLEKSRLLSDRFSAERPKGSFSTLEIQRTEQGDSAMYLCASSLGAGGNQPQHFGDGTRLSIL.

The rearrangement joins TRBV6-5 to TRBJ2-3, with a weak D call TRBD1 (5 bases). Trimming pared 7 bases from V and 5 bases from J, leaving 7 bases between. This CDR3 spans 11 amino acids. Germline CDR1 and CDR2: MNHEY and SVGAGI. DNA for the CDR3: TGTGCCAGCACTAGGGGAGATACGCAGTATTTT. Translating it yields CASTRGDTQYF.

V and J are TRBV7-8 and TRBJ2-2; TRBD2 agrees at 12 bases. Trimming removed 5 bases from V and 6 bases from J; junction bases left unmatched: 7. Germline V gene sequence: CDR1 SGHVS, CDR2 FQNEAQ. There are 16 residues in the CDR3. The CDR3 sequence: CASSPWTSGTSGELFF. CDR3 bases: TGTGCCAGCAGCCCATGGACTAGCGGGACGTCCGGGGAGCTGTTTTTT.

This CDR3 reads CASSFGPISGYTF. CDR3 bases: TGTGCCAGCAGTTTCGGCCCCATCTCTGGCTACACCTTC. This chain uses TRBV27 with TRBJ1-2; D gene ambiguous. Trimming left V 3 bases short and J 7 bases short, with 12 bases between. This CDR3 has 13 residues. Germline V gene sequence: CDR1 MNHEY, CDR2 SMNVEV (reference sequence).

The rearrangement uses TRBV28 and TRBJ2-2; 8 positions match TRBD1. This CDR3 has 16 amino acids. Germline lookup yields CDR1 MDHEN and CDR2 SYDVKM. The J segment lost 6 bases and the V segment lost 3 bases, leaving 9 bases of the junction unmatched. CDR3 sequence (DNA): TGTGCCAGCAGTTTTCGGGACAGGTCGAAGTCCGGGGAGCTGTTTTTT. Its protein is CASSFRDRSKSGELFF.

This clone was detected a few times. The rearrangement uses TRBV6-6 and TRBJ2-3; D is perhaps TRBD2 (5 bases). V lost 8 bases and J lost 5, with 20 bases in between. There are 15 residues in the CDR3. In germline, CDR1 is MNHNY, CDR2 SVGAGI (reference sequence). The DNA of the CDR3 is TGTGCCAGCCTACCGTTGGACCTCGCGGGAGATACGCAGTATTTT. Its translation: CASLPLDLAGDTQYF.

The CDR3 coding sequence is TGTGCCAGCAGGGATGGTAACGGCTACACCTTC. Encoded protein: CASRDGNGYTF. V usage is TRBV27 and J usage is TRBJ1-2; D is undetermined. The CDR3 covers 11 residues. Trimming shortened V by 6 bases and J by 8 bases, and 10 bases separated the two germline ends. The germline V gene has CDR1 MNHEY and CDR2 SMNVEV (reference sequence).

The V gene is TRBV6-4, the J gene TRBJ2-1; D may match TRBD1 or TRBD2 (5 bases each). From germline, CDR1 is MRHNA and CDR2 SNTAGT. The CDR3 has 16 residues. V was cut by 2 bases and J by 1 base, with 12 bases left in between. Written as DNA, the CDR3 is TGTGCCAGCAGTGACGATCAGGGAGTGTCCTACAATGAGCAGTTCTTC. Protein: CASSDDQGVSYNEQFF.

In its sample, this clone was seen once. The chain joins TRBV15 to TRBJ1-5; D remains ambiguous. This CDR3 comprises 15 residues. The V end was cut by 0 bases, the J end by 4 bases, with 10 bases between. CDR1 is LNHNV and CDR2 is YYDKDF in the germline V gene (reference sequence). The CDR3 protein is CATSRDRSVNQPQHF. Here the CDR3 DNA reads TGTGCCACCAGCAGAGATCGGTCAGTTAATCAGCCCCAGCATTTT.

This clone showed up just once. The J gene is TRBJ2-1, the V gene TRBV4-1; 7 nucleotides align to TRBD2. This CDR3 contains 15 residues. V was pared by 0 bases and J by 6 bases, with 5 bases of the junction left unmatched. From germline, CDR1 is MGHRA and CDR2 YSYEKL. In nucleotides, the CDR3 is TGCGCCAGCAGCCAAGAGGGAGGGCAAATCAATGAGCAGTTCTTC. Amino acids: CASSQEGGQINEQFF.

CDR3 protein: CASSQFHGYNEQFF. The CDR3, as DNA: TGTGCCAGCAGCCAATTCCACGGCTACAATGAGCAGTTCTTC. This chain links TRBV14 with TRBJ2-1; D ambiguous. CDR1 SGHDN and CDR2 FVKESK come from the germline V gene. The V end was cut by 2 bases, the J end by 3 bases, with 8 bases between. The CDR3 sequence is 14 residues long.

This clone was seen more than once but under ten times. The same CDR3 arises from other DNA sequences in this sample as well. The gene calls are TRBV7-2 and TRBJ2-7; D is tentatively TRBD1 or TRBD2 (5 bases each). This CDR3 has 15 amino acids. Per germline, CDR1 SGHTA and CDR2 FQGNSA. V lost 1 base, J lost 0 bases, and 10 bases lay in between. The CDR3 loop is CASSLVDGASYEQYF. The CDR3 DNA sequence: TGTGCCAGCAGCTTAGTGGACGGGGCCTCCTACGAGCAGTACTTC. Full variable domain (remainder filled in from reference TRBV7-2 and TRBJ2-7): GAGVSQSPSNKVTEKGKDVELRCDPISGHTALYWYRQSLGQGLEFLIYFQGNSAPDKSGLPSDRFSAERTGGSVSTLTIQRTQQEDSAVYLCASSLVDGASYEQYFGPGTRLTVT.

The chain joins TRBV28 to TRBJ2-7; 9 bases agree with TRBD1. Per the germline V gene, CDR1 is MDHEN and CDR2 is SYDVKM. This CDR3 has 14 residues. V lost 3 bases and J lost 3; bases outside the gene matches: 3. The CDR3 sequence is CASSFGGQGYEQYF. CDR3 sequence (DNA): TGTGCCAGCAGTTTTGGGGGACAGGGCTACGAGCAGTACTTC.

The J gene is TRBJ2-7, the V gene TRBV5-1, with D possibly being TRBD1 (6 bases). Germline values: CDR1 SGHRS, CDR2 YFSETQ. This CDR3 has 14 residues. Trimming took off 4 bases at V and 4 bases at J, with 15 bases between the two ends. The CDR3 reads CASSGRGHEYEQYF. The CDR3 bases are TGCGCCAGCAGCGGCCGGGGACATGAATACGAGCAGTACTTC.

The chain combines TRBV7-9 with TRBJ2-1, with 10 bases lining up with TRBD2. V was pared by 5 bases and J by 7 bases, with 8 bases of the junction left unmatched. Germline-derived CDR1 and CDR2 are SEHNR and FQNEAQ (reference sequence). This CDR3 spans 15 amino acids. The DNA for the CDR3 is TGTGCCAGCAGCACCACGGGACTAGCGAAGAATGAGCAGTTCTTC. Protein product: CASSTTGLAKNEQFF.